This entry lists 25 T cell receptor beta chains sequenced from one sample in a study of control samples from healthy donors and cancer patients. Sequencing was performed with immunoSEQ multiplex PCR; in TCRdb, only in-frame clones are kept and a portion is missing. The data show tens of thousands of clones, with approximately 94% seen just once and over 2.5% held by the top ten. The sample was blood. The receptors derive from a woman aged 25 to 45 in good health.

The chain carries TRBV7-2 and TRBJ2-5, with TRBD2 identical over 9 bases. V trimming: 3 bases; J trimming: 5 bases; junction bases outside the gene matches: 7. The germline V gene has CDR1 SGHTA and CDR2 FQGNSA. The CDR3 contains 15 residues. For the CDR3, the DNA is TGTGCCAGCAGCTTTTCAGCGGGGGGTAGGGAGACCCAGTACTTC. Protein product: CASSFSAGGRETQYF.

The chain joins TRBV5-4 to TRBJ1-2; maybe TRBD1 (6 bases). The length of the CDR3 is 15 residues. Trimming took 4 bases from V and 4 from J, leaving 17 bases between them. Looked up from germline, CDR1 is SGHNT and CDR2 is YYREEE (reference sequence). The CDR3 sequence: CASSGGVGASYGYTF. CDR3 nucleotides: TGTGCCAGCAGCGGCGGCGTGGGGGCTAGCTATGGCTACACCTTC.

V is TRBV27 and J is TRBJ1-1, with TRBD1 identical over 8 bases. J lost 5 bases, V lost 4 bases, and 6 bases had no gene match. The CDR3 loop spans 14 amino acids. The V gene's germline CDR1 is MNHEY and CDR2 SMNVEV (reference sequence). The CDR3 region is CASSSTGEATEAFF. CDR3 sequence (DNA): TGTGCCAGCAGTTCGACAGGGGAAGCGACTGAAGCTTTCTTT.

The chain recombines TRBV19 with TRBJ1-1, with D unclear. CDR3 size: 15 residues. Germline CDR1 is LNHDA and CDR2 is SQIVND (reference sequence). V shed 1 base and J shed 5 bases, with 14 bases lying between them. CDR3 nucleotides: TGTGCCAGTAGTATAGCCCTCATGCTTGGAACTGAAGCTTTCTTT. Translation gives CASSIALMLGTEAFF.

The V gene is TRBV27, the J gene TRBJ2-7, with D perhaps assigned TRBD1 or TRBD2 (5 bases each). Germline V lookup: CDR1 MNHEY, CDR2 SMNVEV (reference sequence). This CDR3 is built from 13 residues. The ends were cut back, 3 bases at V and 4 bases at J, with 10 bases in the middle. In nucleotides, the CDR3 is TGTGCCAGCAGTTTCACGAGGGGTTACGAGCAGTACTTC. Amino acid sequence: CASSFTRGYEQYF.

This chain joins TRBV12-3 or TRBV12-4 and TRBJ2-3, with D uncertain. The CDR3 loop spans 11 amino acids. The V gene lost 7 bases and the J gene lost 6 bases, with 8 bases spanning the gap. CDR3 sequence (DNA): TGTGCCAGCACCGGACGGGATACGCAGTATTTT. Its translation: CASTGRDTQYF.

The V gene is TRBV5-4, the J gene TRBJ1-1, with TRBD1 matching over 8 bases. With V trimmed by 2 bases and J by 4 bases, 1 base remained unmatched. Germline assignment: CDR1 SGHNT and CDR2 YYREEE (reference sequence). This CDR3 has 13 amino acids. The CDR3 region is CASSFTGGTEAFF. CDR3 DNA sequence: TGTGCCAGCAGCTTTACAGGGGGCACTGAAGCTTTCTTT.

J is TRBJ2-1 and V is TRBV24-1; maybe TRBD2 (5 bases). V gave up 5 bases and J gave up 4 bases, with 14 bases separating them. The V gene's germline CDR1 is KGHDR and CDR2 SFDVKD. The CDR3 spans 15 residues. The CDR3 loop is CATSGHSGLYNEQFF. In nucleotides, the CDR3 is TGTGCCACCAGTGGGCACAGCGGACTTTACAATGAGCAGTTCTTC.

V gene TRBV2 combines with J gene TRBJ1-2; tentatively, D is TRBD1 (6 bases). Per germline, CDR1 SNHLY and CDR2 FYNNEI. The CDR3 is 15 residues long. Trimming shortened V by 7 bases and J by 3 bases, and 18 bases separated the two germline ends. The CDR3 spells CASKPEGGGDYGYTF. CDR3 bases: TGTGCCAGCAAACCAGAAGGGGGAGGGGACTATGGCTACACCTTC.

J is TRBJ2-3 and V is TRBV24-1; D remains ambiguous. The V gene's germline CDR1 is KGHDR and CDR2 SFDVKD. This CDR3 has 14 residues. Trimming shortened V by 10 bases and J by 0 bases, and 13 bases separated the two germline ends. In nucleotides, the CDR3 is TGTGCCACTCAAGACGACTTGAGCACAGATACGCAGTATTTT. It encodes CATQDDLSTDTQYF.

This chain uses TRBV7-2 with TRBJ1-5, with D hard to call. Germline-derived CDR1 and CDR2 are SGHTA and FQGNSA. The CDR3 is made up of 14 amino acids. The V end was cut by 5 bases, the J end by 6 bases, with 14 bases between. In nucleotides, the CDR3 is TGTGCCAGCAGCGTCAGAAAAGGAGGTCAGCCCCAGCATTTT. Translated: CASSVRKGGQPQHF.

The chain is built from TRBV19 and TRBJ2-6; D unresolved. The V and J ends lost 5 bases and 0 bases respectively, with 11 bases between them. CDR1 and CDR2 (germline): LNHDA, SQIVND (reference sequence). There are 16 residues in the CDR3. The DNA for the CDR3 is TGTGCCAGTAGTTTACCAGGTGACTCTGGGGCCAACGTCCTGACTTTC. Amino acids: CASSLPGDSGANVLTF.

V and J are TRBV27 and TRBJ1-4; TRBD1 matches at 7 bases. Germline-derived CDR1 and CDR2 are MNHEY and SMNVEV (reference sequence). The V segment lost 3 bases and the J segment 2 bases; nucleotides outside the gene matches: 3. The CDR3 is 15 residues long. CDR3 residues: CASSFRGNTNEKLFF. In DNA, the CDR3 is TGTGCCAGCAGTTTCAGGGGGAATACTAATGAAAAACTGTTTTTT. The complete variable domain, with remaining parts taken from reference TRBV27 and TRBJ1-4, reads EAQVTQNPRYLITVTGKKLTVTCSQNMNHEYMSWYRQDPGLGLRQIYYSMNVEVTDKGDVPEGYKVSRKEKRNFPLILESPSPNQTSLYFCASSFRGNTNEKLFFGSGTQLSVL.

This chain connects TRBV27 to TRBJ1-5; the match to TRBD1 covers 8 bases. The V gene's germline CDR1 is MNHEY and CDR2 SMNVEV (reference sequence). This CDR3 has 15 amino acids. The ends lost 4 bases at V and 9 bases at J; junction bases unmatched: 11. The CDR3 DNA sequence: TGTGCCAGCAGTTCGACCACAGGGGGGGTAGGGCCCCAGCATTTT. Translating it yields CASSSTTGGVGPQHF.

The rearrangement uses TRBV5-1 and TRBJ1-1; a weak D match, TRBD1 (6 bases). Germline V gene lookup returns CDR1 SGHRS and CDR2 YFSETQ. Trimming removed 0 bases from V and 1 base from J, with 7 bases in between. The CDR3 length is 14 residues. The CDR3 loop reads CASSLAGENTEAFF. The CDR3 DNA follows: TGCGCCAGCAGCTTGGCAGGGGAGAACACTGAAGCTTTCTTT.

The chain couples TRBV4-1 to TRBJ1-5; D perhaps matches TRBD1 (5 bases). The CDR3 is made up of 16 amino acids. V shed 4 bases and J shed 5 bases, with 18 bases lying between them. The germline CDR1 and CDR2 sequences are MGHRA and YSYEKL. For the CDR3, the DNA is TGCGCCAGCAGCCCGCCAAGCGGGGGGAGGGATCAGCCCCAGCATTTT. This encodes CASSPPSGGRDQPQHF.

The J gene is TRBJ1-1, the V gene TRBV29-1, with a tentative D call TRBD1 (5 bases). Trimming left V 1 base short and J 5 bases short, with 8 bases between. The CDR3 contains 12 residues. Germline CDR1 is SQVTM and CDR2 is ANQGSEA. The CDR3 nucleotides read TGCAGCGTTGAAGGGGGCACTACTGAAGCTTTCTTT. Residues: CSVEGGTTEAFF.

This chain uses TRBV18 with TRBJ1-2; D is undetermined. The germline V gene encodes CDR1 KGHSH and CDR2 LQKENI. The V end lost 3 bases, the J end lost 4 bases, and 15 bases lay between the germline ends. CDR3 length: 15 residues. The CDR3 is CASSPVEQNLYGYTF. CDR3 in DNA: TGTGCCAGCTCACCTGTCGAACAGAACCTCTATGGCTACACCTTC.

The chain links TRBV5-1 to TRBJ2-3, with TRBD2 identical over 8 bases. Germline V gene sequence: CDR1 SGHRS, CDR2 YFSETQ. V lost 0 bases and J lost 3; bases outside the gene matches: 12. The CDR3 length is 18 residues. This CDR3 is CASSLEVGGAPQTDTQYF. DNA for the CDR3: TGCGCCAGCAGCTTGGAGGTCGGGGGGGCTCCACAGACAGATACGCAGTATTTT.

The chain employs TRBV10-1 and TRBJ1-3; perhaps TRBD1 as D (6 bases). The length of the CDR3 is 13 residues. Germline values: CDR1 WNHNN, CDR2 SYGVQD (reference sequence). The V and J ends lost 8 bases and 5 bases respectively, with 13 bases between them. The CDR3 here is CASGDNLRNTIYF. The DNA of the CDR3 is TGCGCCAGCGGGGACAATTTAAGAAACACCATATATTTT.

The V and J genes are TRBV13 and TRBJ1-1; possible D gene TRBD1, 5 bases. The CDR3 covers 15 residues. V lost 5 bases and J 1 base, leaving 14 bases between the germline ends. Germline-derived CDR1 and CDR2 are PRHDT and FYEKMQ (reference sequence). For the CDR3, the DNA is TGTGCCAGCAGCCCCACTTGGGGGGGGAACACTGAAGCTTTCTTT. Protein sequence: CASSPTWGGNTEAFF.

The chain's CDR3 is CASSAGGHGANVLTF. CDR3 in DNA: TGTGCCAGCAGCGCCGGGGGTCATGGGGCCAACGTCCTGACTTTC. This sequence joins TRBV7-8 and TRBJ2-6; maybe TRBD2 (6 bases). Germline V lookup: CDR1 SGHVS, CDR2 FQNEAQ. V gave up 5 bases and J gave up 3 bases, with 11 bases separating them. The CDR3 sequence is 15 residues long.

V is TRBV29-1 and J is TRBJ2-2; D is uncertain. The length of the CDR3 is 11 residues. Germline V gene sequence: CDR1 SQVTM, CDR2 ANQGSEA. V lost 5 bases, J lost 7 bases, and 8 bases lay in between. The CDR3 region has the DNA TGCAGCGTTAGAACGGGCGGGGAGCTGTTTTTT. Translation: CSVRTGGELFF.

The CDR3 DNA is TGTGCCATCAGTGAGGGGTCGGGGGCCCGAGGGACCCAGTACTTC. This encodes CAISEGSGARGTQYF. The V and J genes are TRBV10-3 and TRBJ2-5; D may be TRBD1 or TRBD2 (6 bases each). The germline V and J ends were trimmed by 2 bases and 7 bases, with 17 bases remaining between them. The CDR3 is 15 amino acids. CDR1 is ENHRY, CDR2 SYGVKD, per germline.

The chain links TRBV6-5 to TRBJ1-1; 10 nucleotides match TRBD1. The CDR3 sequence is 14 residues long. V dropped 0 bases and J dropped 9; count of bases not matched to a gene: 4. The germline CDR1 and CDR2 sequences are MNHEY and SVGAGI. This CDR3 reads CASSYSWGQGKAFF. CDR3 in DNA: TGTGCCAGCAGTTACTCCTGGGGACAGGGGAAAGCTTTCTTT.